The clone carrying this T cell receptor (beta chain) has a handful of counts. What it binds is not known. Primers for the PCR totalled 60 Vbeta and 13 Jbeta. The protocol was immunoSEQ multiplex PCR, while the TCRdb copy is restricted to in-frame clones and leaves out a portion. The sample holds approximately 130,000 clones, roughly 9.6% seen once. The data stem from a study of cytomegalovirus exposure and HLA in healthy donors. Overall study findings and caveats: There were about 160 TCR beta chains listed as cytomegalovirus-associated. Earlier findings revealed that most TCR beta V segments proved productive either about 90% or about 30% of the time.

This receptor was taken from a woman in her thirties or forties in good health and CMV-seropositive. Input material: PBMCs.

CDR3 protein: CASSLADRYAFF. The CDR3 nucleotides are TGTGCCAGCAGCTTAGCGGACAGGTACGCTTTCTTT. The chain carries TRBV11-1 and TRBJ1-1; 7 bases map to TRBD1. There are 12 residues in the CDR3. With 0 bases clipped from V and 11 bases from J, the junction kept 3 bases outside the gene matches. Germline assignment: CDR1 SGHAT and CDR2 FQDESV (reference sequence).